What follows are 18 T cell receptor beta chains derived from one specimen sequenced in a study of cytomegalovirus exposure and HLA in healthy donors. Sequenced by immunoSEQ multiplex PCR; TCRdb stores in-frame clones only, minus some. The sample lists some 98,000 clones; roughly 90% were seen once. Sequencing input: PBMCs. The origin of the receptors is a man aged 18 to 30 in good health and CMV-seropositive.

The chain couples TRBV5-1 to TRBJ1-2; 9 nucleotides match TRBD1. This CDR3 has 16 residues. CDR1 and CDR2 from the germline V gene are SGHRS and YFSETQ. The V segment lost 8 bases and the J segment 3 bases; nucleotides outside the gene matches: 14. The CDR3, as DNA: TGCGCCAGAGAATCGAGGGAGGGACAGGGATACTATGGCTACACCTTC. The encoded protein is CARESREGQGYYGYTF.

This clone has a handful of counts. The chain joins TRBV19 to TRBJ2-7; the D gene is possibly TRBD1 (6 bases). The germline V gene has CDR1 LNHDA and CDR2 SQIVND (reference sequence). Trimming took off 10 bases at V and 3 bases at J, with 19 bases between the two ends. This CDR3 is built from 14 residues. The CDR3, as DNA: TGTGCCACCACCGCACGGGACACTCACTACGAGCAGTACTTC. This translates into CATTARDTHYEQYF.

The V call is TRBV27, the J call TRBJ2-7; TRBD2 is a possible D gene (6 bases). Germline V gives CDR1 MNHEY, CDR2 SMNVEV (reference sequence). The CDR3 consists of 13 residues. Trimming left V 8 bases short and J 2 bases short, with 13 bases between. The CDR3 protein is CASGPGTPYEQYF. CDR3 DNA: TGTGCCAGCGGCCCCGGGACTCCCTACGAGCAGTACTTC.

The chain links TRBV14 to TRBJ1-5, with D hard to call. The CDR3 is 13 amino acids. Germline V gene sequence: CDR1 SGHDN, CDR2 FVKESK. Trimming shortened V by 4 bases and J by 4 bases, and 8 bases separated the two germline ends. As DNA, the CDR3 is TGTGCCAGCAGCCGGTCAGTTAATCAGCCCCAGCATTTT. Its translation: CASSRSVNQPQHF.

This sequence joins TRBV4-2 and TRBJ2-3, with 7 nucleotides matching TRBD1. CDR1 and CDR2 from the germline V gene are LGHNA and YNFKEQ. V shed 2 bases, J shed 1 base, and the junction held 6 bases outside the gene matches. The CDR3 extends over 16 amino acids. The CDR3 bases are TGTGCCAGCAGCCAAAACAGGGGCGTTGGCACAGATACGCAGTATTTT. Translated: CASSQNRGVGTDTQYF.

The V call is TRBV5-4, the J call TRBJ1-4, with D possibly matching TRBD1 (6 bases). The V end lost 4 bases, the J end lost 6 bases, and 16 bases lay between the germline ends. This CDR3 region has 15 residues. Germline-derived CDR1 and CDR2 are SGHNT and YYREEE (reference sequence). Here the CDR3 reads CASSSGGGFDEKLFF. CDR3 sequence (DNA): TGTGCCAGCAGCAGTGGGGGGGGCTTTGATGAAAAACTGTTTTTT.

J is TRBJ2-7 and V is TRBV27; D is perhaps TRBD1 (6 bases). V was pared by 5 bases and J by 3 bases, with 14 bases between. This CDR3 has 14 residues. Germline CDR1 MNHEY, CDR2 SMNVEV (reference sequence). The CDR3 region is CASSPIDRFYEQYF. CDR3 DNA: TGTGCCAGCAGTCCCATAGACAGGTTCTACGAGCAGTACTTC.

V is TRBV27 and J is TRBJ2-7; TRBD1 agrees at 11 bases. Germline trimming cut 7 bases from V and 6 bases from J; bases unmatched to any gene: 8. The CDR3 runs to 14 residues. Germline CDR1 reads MNHEY; CDR2 reads SMNVEV (reference sequence). The CDR3 DNA is TGTGCCAGCACCTCACGGACAGGGGGCGGCGAGCAGTACTTC. It is translated as CASTSRTGGGEQYF.

The V gene is TRBV12-5, the J gene TRBJ2-3; the match to TRBD2 covers 11 bases. Germline lookup yields CDR1 LGHNT and CDR2 FRNRAP. The CDR3 totals 16 residues. The V gene end was trimmed by 4 bases and the J gene end by 6 bases; junction bases not matched to a gene: 9. The CDR3 is CASGWKLAGARDTQYF. The CDR3 nucleotides read TGTGCTAGTGGTTGGAAACTAGCGGGGGCCCGGGATACGCAGTATTTT.

This chain links TRBV7-6 with TRBJ2-5, with TRBD1 matching over 8 bases. From germline, CDR1 is SGHVS and CDR2 FNYEAQ. Trimming took 4 bases from V and 5 from J; bases not matched to a gene: 3. This CDR3 contains 13 residues. The CDR3 here is CASSSTGGETQYF. DNA of the CDR3: TGTGCCAGCAGCTCCACAGGGGGTGAGACCCAGTACTTC.

This chain connects TRBV7-2 to TRBJ2-7, with D tentatively TRBD1 (6 bases). The V gene lost 4 bases and the J gene lost 3 bases, with 13 bases spanning the gap. CDR3 length: 14 amino acids. Germline V lookup: CDR1 SGHTA, CDR2 FQGNSA. This CDR3 reads CASSSNRVNYEQYF. CDR3 sequence (DNA): TGTGCCAGCAGCTCAAACAGGGTGAACTACGAGCAGTACTTC.

V usage is TRBV27 and J usage is TRBJ2-7; 12 nucleotides align to TRBD2. Per the germline V gene, CDR1 is MNHEY and CDR2 is SMNVEV (reference sequence). The CDR3 loop spans 15 amino acids. V trimming: 6 bases; J trimming: 5 bases; junction bases outside the gene matches: 8. The CDR3 nucleotides read TGTGCCAGCAGCCACGCTAGCGGGGGGGCAGACGAGCAGTACTTC. Its protein product is CASSHASGGADEQYF.

V usage is TRBV7-2 and J usage is TRBJ2-7; D is perhaps TRBD2 (7 bases). The CDR3 sequence is 15 residues long. Per the germline V gene, CDR1 is SGHTA and CDR2 is FQGNSA. V shed 5 bases and J shed 4 bases, with 18 bases lying between them. As DNA, the CDR3 is TGTGCCAGCAGCCCATCTGGGGGGGCCTTGTACGAGCAGTACTTC. Protein: CASSPSGGALYEQYF.

The chain employs TRBV4-1 and TRBJ2-7, with D tentatively TRBD1 (5 bases). CDR1 is MGHRA and CDR2 is YSYEKL in the germline V gene. The CDR3 spans 14 residues. V lost 4 bases to trimming and J lost 3 bases, with 13 bases between them. In DNA, the CDR3 is TGCGCCAGCAGCCTAGGGGCGTCCTACTACGAGCAGTACTTC. Amino acid sequence: CASSLGASYYEQYF.

The chain carries TRBV25-1 and TRBJ2-7; TRBD2 matches at 7 bases. The V segment lost 8 bases and the J segment 6 bases; nucleotides outside the gene matches: 10. This CDR3 is 13 amino acids long. The V gene's germline CDR1 is MGHDK and CDR2 SYGVNS. CDR3 amino acids: CASRRESDPEQYF. For the CDR3, the DNA is TGTGCCAGCCGGCGGGAGTCTGACCCCGAGCAGTACTTC.

The chain has TRBV7-2 and TRBJ2-5, with a possible D match to TRBD1 (6 bases). Trimming stripped 6 bases from V and 5 bases from J, with 16 bases between. This CDR3 contains 14 residues. Per germline, CDR1 SGHTA and CDR2 FQGNSA. The CDR3 region has the DNA TGTGCCAGCAGTCAACAGGGCGGCGGGGAGACCCAGTACTTC. Protein product: CASSQQGGGETQYF.

The chain recombines TRBV28 with TRBJ1-2; 7 bases match TRBD1. V trimming: 3 bases; J trimming: 2 bases; junction bases outside the gene matches: 6. This CDR3 comprises 15 residues. Per germline, CDR1 MDHEN and CDR2 SYDVKM. CDR3 DNA: TGTGCCAGCAGTTTTCCCCGACAGGGAAACTATGGCTACACCTTC. Translated, it gives CASSFPRQGNYGYTF.

The chain has TRBV18 and TRBJ1-2, with D possibly TRBD1 on 5 matching bases. Germline CDR1 and CDR2: KGHSH and LQKENI. The CDR3 covers 12 residues. Trimming took 3 bases from V and 4 from J, leaving 6 bases between them. The CDR3 loop is CASSPDSYGYTF. As DNA, the CDR3 is TGTGCCAGCTCACCCGACAGCTATGGCTACACCTTC.